What follows is one T cell receptor beta chain and its context. Its antigen is currently unknown. This sample is part of a study of cytomegalovirus exposure and HLA in healthy donors. Study-wide results and limits: Excluded were some V segments that proved indistinguishable, including TRBV6-2 and TRBV6-3.

The CDR3 extends over 12 amino acids. Between the trimmed V and J ends, which lost 10 bases and 7 bases, there was a span of 14 bases. Germline CDR1 reads ENHRY; CDR2 reads SYGVKD. The PCR used 60 Vbeta and 13 Jbeta primers. Assay used: immunoSEQ multiplex PCR; TCRdb lists only in-frame clones, some missing. The data show over 120,000 clones, around 78% seen once. The material sequenced was PBMCs. This receptor was identified in a woman aged 18-29 years in good health and CMV-seropositive. The chain recombines TRBV10-3 with TRBJ2-1, with D possibly matching TRBD1 (6 bases). The CDR3 sequence: CATQGGGNEQFF. In DNA form, the CDR3 reads TGTGCCACTCAAGGGGGTGGGAATGAGCAGTTCTTC.